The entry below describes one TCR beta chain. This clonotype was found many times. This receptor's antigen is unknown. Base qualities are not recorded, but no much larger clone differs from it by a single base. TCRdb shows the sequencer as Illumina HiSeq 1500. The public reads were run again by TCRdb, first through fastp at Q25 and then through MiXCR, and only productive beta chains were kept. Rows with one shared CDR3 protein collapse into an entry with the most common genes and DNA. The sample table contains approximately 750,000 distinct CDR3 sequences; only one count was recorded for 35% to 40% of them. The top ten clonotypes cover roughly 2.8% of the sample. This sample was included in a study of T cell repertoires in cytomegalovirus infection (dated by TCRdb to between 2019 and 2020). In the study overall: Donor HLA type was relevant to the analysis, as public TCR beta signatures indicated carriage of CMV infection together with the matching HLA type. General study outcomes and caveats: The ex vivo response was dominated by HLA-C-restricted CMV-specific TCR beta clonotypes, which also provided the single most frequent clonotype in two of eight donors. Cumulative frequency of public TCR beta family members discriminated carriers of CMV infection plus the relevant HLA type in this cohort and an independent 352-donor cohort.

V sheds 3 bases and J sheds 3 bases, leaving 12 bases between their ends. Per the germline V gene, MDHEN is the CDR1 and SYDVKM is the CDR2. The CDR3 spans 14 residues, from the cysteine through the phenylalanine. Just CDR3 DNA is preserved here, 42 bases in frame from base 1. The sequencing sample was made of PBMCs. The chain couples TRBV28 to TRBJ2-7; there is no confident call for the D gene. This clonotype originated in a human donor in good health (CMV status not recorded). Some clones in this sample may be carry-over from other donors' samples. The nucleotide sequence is TGTGCCAGCAGTTTCAGGCAGCCGATCTACGAGCAGTACTTC. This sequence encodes CASSFRQPIYEQYF.